The 5 T cell receptor beta chains listed next were all sequenced from one sample in a study of blood T cell repertoires in COVID-19 (dated by TCRdb to the early 2020s). Libraries were constructed by the immunoSEQ multiplex PCR assay. The source is immuneACCESS, and TCRdb retained only in-frame sequences with V and J called. Part of the clones is not carried over; for the studies checked, unresolved V genes explain less than half of this, and the remainder is unexplained. The sample table holds 140,000 to 150,000 clones, of which about four fifths were seen once. The ten biggest clones cover 3.5% of the sample. The sequencing sample was made of peripheral blood. These receptors were obtained from a man in his 70s who had recovered from COVID-19.

V usage is TRBV5-4 and J usage is TRBJ2-1; 7 bases are shared with TRBD1. The CDR3 runs 14 residues. With V trimmed by 0 bases and J by 5 bases, 2 bases remained unmatched. The germline V gene has CDR1 SGHNT and CDR2 YYREEE (reference sequence). For the CDR3, the DNA is TGTGCCAGCAGCTTGGCGGGACAGAACAATGAGCAGTTCTTC. Its protein is CASSLAGQNNEQFF.

This clone was seen a few times. V usage is TRBV11-2 and J usage is TRBJ2-1, with 9 nucleotides matching TRBD2. The CDR3 contains 14 residues. The germline V gene encodes CDR1 SGHAT and CDR2 FQNNGV. The junction had 5 bases not matched to a gene; V was cut back by 6 bases and J by 5 bases. The CDR3 DNA sequence: TGTGCCAGCAGAAGGGGCGGGAGGGACAATGAGCAGTTCTTC. Protein: CASRRGGRDNEQFF.

The chain employs TRBV11-2 and TRBJ2-1; 8 positions match TRBD2. The CDR3 totals 17 residues. Germline V CDR1 and CDR2: SGHAT, FQNNGV. With 1 base clipped from V and 1 base from J, the junction kept 6 bases outside the gene matches. In nucleotides, the CDR3 is TGTGCCAGCAGCTTAGCTCTACTAGCGGATTCCTACAATGAGCAGTTCTTC. Its translation: CASSLALLADSYNEQFF.

The chain is built from TRBV2 and TRBJ2-1; 10 positions agree with TRBD2. CDR1 and CDR2 (germline): SNHLY, FYNNEI. J was trimmed by 6 bases and V by 6 bases; bases with no gene match: 8. This CDR3 spans 15 amino acids. CDR3 protein: CASSRTSGGLNEQFF. CDR3 nucleotides: TGTGCCAGCAGCCGGACTAGCGGAGGCCTCAATGAGCAGTTCTTC.

The chain joins TRBV3-1 (or the pseudogene TRBV3-2) to TRBJ1-2; D is perhaps TRBD1 (6 bases). From germline, CDR1 is LGHDT and CDR2 YNNKEL (reference sequence). The V and J ends lost 4 bases and 3 bases respectively, with 15 bases between them. There are 15 residues in the CDR3. CDR3 protein: CASSRDRNWDYGYTF. For the CDR3, the DNA is TGTGCCAGCAGCCGCGACAGGAATTGGGACTATGGCTACACCTTC.